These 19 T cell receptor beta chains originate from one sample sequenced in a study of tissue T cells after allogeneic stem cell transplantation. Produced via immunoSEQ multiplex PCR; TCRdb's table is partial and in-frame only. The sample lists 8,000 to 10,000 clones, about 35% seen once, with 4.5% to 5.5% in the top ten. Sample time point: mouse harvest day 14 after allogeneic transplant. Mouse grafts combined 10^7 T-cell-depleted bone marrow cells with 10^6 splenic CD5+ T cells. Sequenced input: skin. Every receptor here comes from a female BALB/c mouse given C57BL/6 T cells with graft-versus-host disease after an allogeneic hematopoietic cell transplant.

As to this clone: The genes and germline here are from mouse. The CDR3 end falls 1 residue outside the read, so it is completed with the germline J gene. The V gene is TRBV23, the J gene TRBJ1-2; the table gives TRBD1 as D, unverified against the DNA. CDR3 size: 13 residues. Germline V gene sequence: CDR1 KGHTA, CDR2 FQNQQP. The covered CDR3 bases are TGCTCCAGCAGTCAATCGAGGAACTCCGACTACACC. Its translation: CSSSQSRNSDYT. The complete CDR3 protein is CSSSQSRNSDYTF.

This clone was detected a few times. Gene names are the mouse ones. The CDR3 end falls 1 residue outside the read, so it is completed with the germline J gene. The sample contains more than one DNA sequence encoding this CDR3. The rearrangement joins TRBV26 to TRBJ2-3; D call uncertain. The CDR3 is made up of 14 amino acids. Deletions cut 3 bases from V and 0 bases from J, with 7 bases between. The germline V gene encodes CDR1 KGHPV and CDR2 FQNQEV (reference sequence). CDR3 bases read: TGTGCCAGCAGTCTAGGGTTTAGTGCAGAAACGCTGTAT. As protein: CASSLGFSAETLY. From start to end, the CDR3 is CASSLGFSAETLYF.

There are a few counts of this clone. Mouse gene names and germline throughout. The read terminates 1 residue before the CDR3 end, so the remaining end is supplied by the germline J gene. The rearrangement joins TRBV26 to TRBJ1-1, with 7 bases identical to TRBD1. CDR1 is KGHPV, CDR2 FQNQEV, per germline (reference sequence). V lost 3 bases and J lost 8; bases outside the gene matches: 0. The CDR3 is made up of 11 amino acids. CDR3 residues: CASSLGGEVFF. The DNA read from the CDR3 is TGTGCCAGCAGTCTAGGGGGCGAAGTCTTC.

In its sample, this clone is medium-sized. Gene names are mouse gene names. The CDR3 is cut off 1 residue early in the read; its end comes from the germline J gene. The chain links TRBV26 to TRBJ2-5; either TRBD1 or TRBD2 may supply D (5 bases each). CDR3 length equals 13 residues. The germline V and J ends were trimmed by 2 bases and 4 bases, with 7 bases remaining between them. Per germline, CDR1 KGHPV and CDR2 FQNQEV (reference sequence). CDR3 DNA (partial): TGTGCCAGCAGTCTGGGGACGGAAGACACCCAGTAC. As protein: CASSLGTEDTQY. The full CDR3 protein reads CASSLGTEDTQYF.

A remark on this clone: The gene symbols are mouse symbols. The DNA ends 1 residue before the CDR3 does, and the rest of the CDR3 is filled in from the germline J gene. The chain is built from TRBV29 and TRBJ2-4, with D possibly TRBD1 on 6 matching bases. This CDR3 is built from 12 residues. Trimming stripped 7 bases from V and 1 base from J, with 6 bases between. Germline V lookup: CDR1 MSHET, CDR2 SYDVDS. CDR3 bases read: TGTGCTAGCAACAGGGGTCAAAACACCTTGTAC. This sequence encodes CASNRGQNTLY. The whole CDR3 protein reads CASNRGQNTLYF.

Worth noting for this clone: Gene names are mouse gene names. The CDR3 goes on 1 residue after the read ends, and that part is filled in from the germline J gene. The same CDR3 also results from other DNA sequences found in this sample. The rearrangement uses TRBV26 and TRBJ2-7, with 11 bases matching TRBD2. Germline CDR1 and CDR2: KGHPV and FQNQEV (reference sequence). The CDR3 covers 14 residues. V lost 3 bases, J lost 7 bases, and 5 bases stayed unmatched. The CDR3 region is CASSLTGGALEQYF. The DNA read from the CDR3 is TGTGCCAGCAGTCTAACTGGGGGGGCTTTAGAACAGTAC.

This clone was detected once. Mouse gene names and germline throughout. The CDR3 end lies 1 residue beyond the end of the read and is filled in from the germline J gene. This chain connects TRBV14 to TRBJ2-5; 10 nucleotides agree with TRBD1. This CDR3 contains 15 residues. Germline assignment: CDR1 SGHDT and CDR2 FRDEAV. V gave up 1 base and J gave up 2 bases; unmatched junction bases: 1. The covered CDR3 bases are TGTGCCAGCAGTTTCAGACAGGGGGCCCAAGACACCCAGTAC. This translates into CASSFRQGAQDTQY. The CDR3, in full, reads CASSFRQGAQDTQYF. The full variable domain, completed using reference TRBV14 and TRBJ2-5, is EAGVTQSPRYAVLQEGQAVSFWCDPISGHDTLYWYQQPRDQGPQLLVYFRDEAVIDNSQLPSDRFSAVRPKGTNSTLKIQSAKQGDTATYLCASSFRQGAQDTQYFGPGTRLLVL.

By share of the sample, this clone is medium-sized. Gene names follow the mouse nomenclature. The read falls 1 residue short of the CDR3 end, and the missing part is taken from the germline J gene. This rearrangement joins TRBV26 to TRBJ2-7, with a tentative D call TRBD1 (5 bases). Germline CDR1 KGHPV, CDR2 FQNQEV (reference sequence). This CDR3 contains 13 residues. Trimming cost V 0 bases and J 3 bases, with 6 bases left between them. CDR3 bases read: TGTGCCAGCAGTCTGTCGACAGTCTATGAACAGTAC. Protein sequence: CASSLSTVYEQY. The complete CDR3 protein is CASSLSTVYEQYF.

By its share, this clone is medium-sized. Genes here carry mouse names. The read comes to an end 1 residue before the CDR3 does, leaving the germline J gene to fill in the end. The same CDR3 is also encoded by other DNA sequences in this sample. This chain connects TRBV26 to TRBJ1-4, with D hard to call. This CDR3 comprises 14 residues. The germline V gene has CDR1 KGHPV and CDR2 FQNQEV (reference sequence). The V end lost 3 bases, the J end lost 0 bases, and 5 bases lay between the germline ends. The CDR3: CASSLQISNERLFF. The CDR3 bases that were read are TGTGCCAGCAGTCTACAAATTTCCAACGAAAGATTATTT.

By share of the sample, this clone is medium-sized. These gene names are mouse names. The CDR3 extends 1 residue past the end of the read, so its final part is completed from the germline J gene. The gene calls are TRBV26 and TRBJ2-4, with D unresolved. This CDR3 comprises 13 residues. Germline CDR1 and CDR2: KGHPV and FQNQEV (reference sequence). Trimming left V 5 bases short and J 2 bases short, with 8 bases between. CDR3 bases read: TGTGCCAGCAGTATCCTGGCTCAAAACACCTTGTAC. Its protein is CASSILAQNTLY. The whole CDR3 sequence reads CASSILAQNTLYF.

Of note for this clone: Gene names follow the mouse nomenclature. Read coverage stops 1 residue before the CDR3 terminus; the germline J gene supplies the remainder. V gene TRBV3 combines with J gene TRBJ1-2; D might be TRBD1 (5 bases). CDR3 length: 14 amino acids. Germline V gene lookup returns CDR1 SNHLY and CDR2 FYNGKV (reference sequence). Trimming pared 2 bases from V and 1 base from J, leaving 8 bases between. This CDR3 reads CASSLHRKNSDYTF. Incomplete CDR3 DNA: TGTGCCAGCAGCTTACACAGGAAAAACTCCGACTACACC.

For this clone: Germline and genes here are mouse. The DNA read from the CDR3 is TGTGCAAGCAGCTCAGGACTGGGGGTAAACACCGGGCAGCTCTAC. Translated: CASSSGLGVNTGQLY. The entire CDR3 protein reads CASSSGLGVNTGQLYF. J is TRBJ2-2 and V is TRBV16, with 10 positions matching TRBD2. The read terminates 1 residue ahead of where the CDR3 ends, so the germline J gene completes it. From germline, CDR1 is SGHSA and CDR2 FRNQAP. The CDR3 extends over 16 amino acids. V lost 4 bases and J lost 1; bases outside the gene matches: 3.

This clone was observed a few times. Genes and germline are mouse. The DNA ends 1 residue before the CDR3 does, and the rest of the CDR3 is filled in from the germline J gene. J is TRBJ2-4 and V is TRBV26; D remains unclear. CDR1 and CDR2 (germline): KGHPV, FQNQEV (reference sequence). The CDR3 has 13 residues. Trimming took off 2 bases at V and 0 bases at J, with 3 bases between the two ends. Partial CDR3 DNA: TGTGCCAGCAGTCTGCATAGTCAAAACACCTTGTAC. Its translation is CASSLHSQNTLY. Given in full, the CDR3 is CASSLHSQNTLYF.

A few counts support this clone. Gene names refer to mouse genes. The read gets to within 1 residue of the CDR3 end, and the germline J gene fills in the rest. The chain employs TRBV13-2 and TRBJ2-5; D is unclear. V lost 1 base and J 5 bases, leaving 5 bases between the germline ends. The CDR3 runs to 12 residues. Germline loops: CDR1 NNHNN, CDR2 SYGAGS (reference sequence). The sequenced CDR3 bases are TGTGCCAGCGGTGATCCGGGAGACACCCAGTAC. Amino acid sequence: CASGDPGDTQY. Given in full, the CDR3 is CASGDPGDTQYF.

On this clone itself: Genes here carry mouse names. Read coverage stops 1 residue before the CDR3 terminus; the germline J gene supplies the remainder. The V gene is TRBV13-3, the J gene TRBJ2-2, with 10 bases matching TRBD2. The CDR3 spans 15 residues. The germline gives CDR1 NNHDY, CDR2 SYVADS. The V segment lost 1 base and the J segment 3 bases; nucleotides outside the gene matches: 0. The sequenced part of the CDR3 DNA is TGTGCCAGCAGTGATACTGGGGGGGACACCGGGCAGCTCTAC. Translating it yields CASSDTGGDTGQLY. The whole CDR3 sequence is CASSDTGGDTGQLYF. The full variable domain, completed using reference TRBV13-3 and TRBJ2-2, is EAAVTQSPRSKVAVTGGKVTLSCHQTNNHDYMYWYRQDTGHGLRLIHYSYVADSTEKGDIPDGYKASRPSQENFSLILELASLSQTAVYFCASSDTGGDTGQLYFGEGSKLTVL.

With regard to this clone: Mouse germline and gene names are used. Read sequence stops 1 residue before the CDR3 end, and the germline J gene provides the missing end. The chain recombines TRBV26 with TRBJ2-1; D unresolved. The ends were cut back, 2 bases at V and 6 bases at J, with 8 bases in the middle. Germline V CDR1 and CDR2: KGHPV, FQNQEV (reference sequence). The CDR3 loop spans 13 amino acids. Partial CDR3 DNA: TGTGCCAGCAGTCTGGGGGATGGTGCTGAGCAGTTC. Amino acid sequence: CASSLGDGAEQF. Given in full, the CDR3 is CASSLGDGAEQFF. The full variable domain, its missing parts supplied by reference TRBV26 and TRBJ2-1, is NSKVIQTPRYLVKGQGQKAKMRCIPEKGHPVVFWYQQNKNNEFKFLINFQNQEVLQQIDMTEKRFSAECPSNSPCSLEIQSSEAGDSALYLCASSLGDGAEQFFGPGTRLTVL.

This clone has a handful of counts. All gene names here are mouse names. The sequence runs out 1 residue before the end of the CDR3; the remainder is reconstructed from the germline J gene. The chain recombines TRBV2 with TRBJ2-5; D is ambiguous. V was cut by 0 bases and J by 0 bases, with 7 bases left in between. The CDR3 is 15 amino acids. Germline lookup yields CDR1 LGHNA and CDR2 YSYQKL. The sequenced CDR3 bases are TGTGCCAGCAGCCAAGACCGGGGTAACCAAGACACCCAGTAC. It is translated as CASSQDRGNQDTQY. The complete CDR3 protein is CASSQDRGNQDTQYF.

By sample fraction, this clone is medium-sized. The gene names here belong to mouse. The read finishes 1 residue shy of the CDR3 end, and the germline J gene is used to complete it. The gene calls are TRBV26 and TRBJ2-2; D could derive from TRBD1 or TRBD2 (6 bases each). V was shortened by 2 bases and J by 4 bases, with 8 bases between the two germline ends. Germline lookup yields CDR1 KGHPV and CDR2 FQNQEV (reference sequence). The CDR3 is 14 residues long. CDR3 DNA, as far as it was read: TGTGCCAGCAGTCTGCGGGGGCGCACCGGGCAGCTCTAC. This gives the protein CASSLRGRTGQLY. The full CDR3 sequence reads CASSLRGRTGQLYF.

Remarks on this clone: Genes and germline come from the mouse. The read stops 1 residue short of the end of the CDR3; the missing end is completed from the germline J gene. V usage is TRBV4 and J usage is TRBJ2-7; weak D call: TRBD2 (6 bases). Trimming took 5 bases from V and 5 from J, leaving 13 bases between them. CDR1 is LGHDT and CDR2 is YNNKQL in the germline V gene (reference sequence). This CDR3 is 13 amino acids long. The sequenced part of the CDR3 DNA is TGTGCCAGCAGCCTCGGCTGGGGTGATGAACAGTAC. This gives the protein CASSLGWGDEQY. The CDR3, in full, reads CASSLGWGDEQYF.